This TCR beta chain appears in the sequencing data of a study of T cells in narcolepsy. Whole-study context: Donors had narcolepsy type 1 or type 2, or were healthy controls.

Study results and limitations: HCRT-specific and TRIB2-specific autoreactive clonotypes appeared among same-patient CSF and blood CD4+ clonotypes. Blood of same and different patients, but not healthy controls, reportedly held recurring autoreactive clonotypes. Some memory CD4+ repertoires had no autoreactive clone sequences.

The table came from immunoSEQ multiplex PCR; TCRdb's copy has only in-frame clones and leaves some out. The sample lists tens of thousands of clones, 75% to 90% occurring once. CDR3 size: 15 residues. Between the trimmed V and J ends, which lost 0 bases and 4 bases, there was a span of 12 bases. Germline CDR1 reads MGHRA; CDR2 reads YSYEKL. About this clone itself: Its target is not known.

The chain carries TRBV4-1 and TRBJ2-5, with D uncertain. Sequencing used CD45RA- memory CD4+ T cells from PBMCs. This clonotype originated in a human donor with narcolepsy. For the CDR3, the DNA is TGCGCCAGCAGCCAAGATTCGGAAAGACTAGAGACCCAGTACTTC. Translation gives CASSQDSERLETQYF.